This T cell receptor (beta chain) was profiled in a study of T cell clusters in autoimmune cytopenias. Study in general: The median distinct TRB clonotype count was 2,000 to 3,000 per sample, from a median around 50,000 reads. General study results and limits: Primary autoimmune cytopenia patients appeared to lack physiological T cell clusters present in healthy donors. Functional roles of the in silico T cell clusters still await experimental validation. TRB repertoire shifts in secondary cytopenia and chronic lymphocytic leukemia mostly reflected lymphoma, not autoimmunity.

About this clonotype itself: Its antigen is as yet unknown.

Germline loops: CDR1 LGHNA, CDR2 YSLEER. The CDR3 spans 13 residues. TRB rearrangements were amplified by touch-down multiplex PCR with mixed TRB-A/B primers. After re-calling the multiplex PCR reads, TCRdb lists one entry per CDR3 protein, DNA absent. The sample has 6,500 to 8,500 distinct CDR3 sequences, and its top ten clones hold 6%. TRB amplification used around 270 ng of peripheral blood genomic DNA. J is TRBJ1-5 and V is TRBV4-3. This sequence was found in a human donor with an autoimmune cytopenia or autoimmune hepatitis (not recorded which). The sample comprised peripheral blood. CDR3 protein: CASSQGWNQPQHF.